This T cell receptor beta chain is from a study of CD8 T cells in Susac syndrome. Trimming removed 4 bases from V and 3 bases from J, with 10 bases in between. The CDR3 length is 14 residues. Germline CDR1 reads MNHEY; CDR2 reads SMNVEV (reference sequence). Random hexamers were used to reverse transcribe the RNA input (roughly 0.5 to 1 ug). TCRdb reanalysed the immunoSEQ multiplex PCR reads using MiXCR and keeps one entry per CDR3 protein. Here the sample spans about 170,000 distinct CDR3 sequences, approximately 93% being singletons. This sequence was found in a human donor with multiple sclerosis. Specimen: CD4+ T cells from PBMCs. The chain employs TRBV27 and TRBJ1-5; no firm D call. The CDR3 nucleotides read TGTGCCAGCAGTTCGTTGGGGTTCAATCAGCCCCAGCATTTT. It codes for CASSSLGFNQPQHF.